The 21 T cell receptor beta chains below come from one sample, sequenced in a study of TIL therapy for anti-PD-1-resistant metastatic lung cancer. Time point: pre-treatment sample, taken before nivolumab and TIL therapy. Pleural nodules or supraclavicular lymph nodes made up most of the excised metastases sampled. The libraries were made with immunoSEQ v3. The repertoire was sequenced with immunoSEQ multiplex PCR; TCRdb's copy has only in-frame clones and lacks some. Found here are tens of thousands of clones, 60% to 85% of them singletons; the top ten hold 5.6%. Sequenced material: tumor tissue, taken at baseline. These receptors were collected from a person between 25 and 80 years old with non-small cell lung cancer.

V gene TRBV10-3 combines with J gene TRBJ2-2; D is possibly TRBD1 (5 bases). The CDR3 loop spans 14 amino acids. Trimming shortened V by 6 bases and J by 5 bases, and 13 bases separated the two germline ends. Germline CDR1 ENHRY, CDR2 SYGVKD. CDR3 loop: CAIRGLPGTGELFF. The CDR3 DNA is TGTGCCATCAGGGGCCTTCCAGGGACCGGGGAGCTGTTTTTT.

The chain links TRBV6-1 to TRBJ1-1; D gene ambiguous. CDR1 MNHNS and CDR2 SASEGT come from the germline V gene. V gave up 2 bases and J gave up 10 bases, with 14 bases separating them. The CDR3 is 13 amino acids. The CDR3 DNA reads TGTGCCAGCAGTGAACCCCCAGGCCGGGGAGCTTTCTTT. Amino acids: CASSEPPGRGAFF.

The chain combines TRBV20-1 with TRBJ2-1; no firm D call. Germline CDR1 is DFQATT and CDR2 is SNEGSKA (reference sequence). The CDR3 consists of 11 residues. V lost 3 bases, J lost 7 bases, and 7 bases lay in between. In DNA, the CDR3 is TGCAGTGCTAGTATAGGGAATGAGCAGTTCTTC. Its translation is CSASIGNEQFF.

The gene calls are TRBV28 and TRBJ2-3; 10 bases match TRBD2. CDR1 and CDR2 from the germline V gene are MDHEN and SYDVKM. The CDR3 contains 17 residues. The ends lost 4 bases at V and 0 bases at J; junction bases unmatched: 7. DNA for the CDR3: TGTGCCAGCAGTTCGTGGACTAGCGGTGCTAGCACAGATACGCAGTATTTT. It encodes CASSSWTSGASTDTQYF.

The rearrangement links TRBV5-6 to TRBJ2-2, with D perhaps matching TRBD1 or TRBD2 (6 bases each). The CDR3 has 15 residues. The V end lost 5 bases, the J end lost 9 bases, and 20 bases lay between the germline ends. Germline CDR1 SGHDT, CDR2 YYEEEE. CDR3 protein: CASSFRGAGRRELFF. The CDR3 coding sequence is TGTGCCAGCAGTTTCAGGGGCGCGGGGCGTAGGGAGCTGTTTTTT. The full variable domain, completed using reference TRBV5-6 and TRBJ2-2, is DAGVTQSPTHLIKTRGQQVTLRCSPKSGHDTVSWYQQALGQGPQFIFQYYEEEERQRGNFPDRFSGHQFPNYSSELNVNALLLGDSALYLCASSFRGAGRRELFFGEGSRLTVL.

V and J are TRBV19 and TRBJ1-5, with D unresolved. Germline V gives CDR1 LNHDA, CDR2 SQIVND (reference sequence). The CDR3 runs to 14 residues. With 7 bases removed from V and 3 bases from J, the gap between germline ends came to 13 bases. As DNA, the CDR3 is TGTGCCAGTATCCCCGACGGAAACAATCAGCCCCAGCATTTT. Its translation: CASIPDGNNQPQHF.

This chain connects TRBV4-3 to TRBJ2-2, with 7 bases that match TRBD2. Per the germline V gene, CDR1 is LGHNA and CDR2 is YSLEER. V trimming: 0 bases; J trimming: 3 bases; junction bases outside the gene matches: 4. The CDR3 sequence is 16 residues long. The CDR3 region has the DNA TGCGCCAGCAGCCAAGATAGTCTAGCGGACACCGGGGAGCTGTTTTTT. Protein: CASSQDSLADTGELFF.

This clone appeared a single time. The chain employs TRBV28 and TRBJ2-5; 8 bases are a match to TRBD2. Losses at the gene ends were 5 bases for V and 1 base for J; bases not matched to a gene: 12. The CDR3 consists of 17 residues. CDR1 is MDHEN and CDR2 is SYDVKM in the germline V gene. The chain's CDR3 is CASSPVLAGILQETQYF. CDR3 DNA: TGTGCCAGCAGTCCAGTTCTAGCGGGCATCCTCCAAGAGACCCAGTACTTC.

The genes are TRBV10-3 and TRBJ2-3, with TRBD2 identical over 11 bases. The germline V gene has CDR1 ENHRY and CDR2 SYGVKD. After removal of 5 bases from V and 13 bases from J, the junction contained 14 bases not matched to a gene. This CDR3 spans 15 amino acids. Here the CDR3 DNA reads TGTGCCATCAGTTTTGGGCTAGCGGGAGGCGGCGGAGAGTATTTT. This encodes CAISFGLAGGGGEYF.

This clone was seen just once. V usage is TRBV4-3 and J usage is TRBJ2-4; 9 bases fit TRBD1. The CDR3 has 16 residues. Germline trimming cut 3 bases from V and 6 bases from J; bases unmatched to any gene: 9. The germline V gene encodes CDR1 LGHNA and CDR2 YSLEER. The CDR3 region has the DNA TGCGCCAGCAGCCAGGGCCCGGGACAGGGAGGAAACATTCAGTACTTC. This translates into CASSQGPGQGGNIQYF.

The rearrangement joins TRBV19 to TRBJ1-2; D is perhaps TRBD1 (6 bases). This CDR3 region has 14 residues. V was clipped by 7 bases and J by 6 bases, with 18 bases between them. Germline V CDR1 and CDR2: LNHDA, SQIVND (reference sequence). CDR3 coding DNA: TGTGCCAGTACCCTATCGACAGGCAGACATGGCTACACCTTC. This codes for CASTLSTGRHGYTF.

This chain joins TRBV19 and TRBJ1-3; D gene unclear. CDR1 LNHDA and CDR2 SQIVND come from the germline V gene (reference sequence). V was cut by 3 bases and J by 0 bases, with 9 bases left in between. This CDR3 has 15 residues. CDR3 sequence reads: CASSISAISGNTIYF. CDR3 sequence (DNA): TGTGCCAGTAGTATTTCGGCTATCTCTGGAAACACCATATATTTT.

This sequence joins TRBV28 and TRBJ1-6; 10 nucleotides match TRBD1. J was trimmed by 13 bases and V by 4 bases; bases with no gene match: 7. This CDR3 has 14 amino acids. Germline CDR1 is MDHEN and CDR2 is SYDVKM. The CDR3 DNA sequence: TGTGCCAGCAGTTCACCGGGACAGGGGTTTCCCCTCCACTTT. Translated, it gives CASSSPGQGFPLHF.

This chain connects TRBV5-1 to TRBJ2-5; the D gene could be TRBD1 or TRBD2 (5 bases each). This CDR3 is built from 16 residues. V lost 1 base, J lost 1 base, and 14 bases lay in between. Looked up from germline, CDR1 is SGHRS and CDR2 is YFSETQ. CDR3 loop: CASSLFTTGLQETQYF. The CDR3 DNA reads TGCGCCAGCAGCTTGTTCACAACGGGGCTCCAAGAGACCCAGTACTTC.

The rearrangement links TRBV14 to TRBJ2-5; D gene ambiguous. The V end lost 1 base, the J end lost 0 bases, and 12 bases lay between the germline ends. The germline V gene has CDR1 SGHDN and CDR2 FVKESK. There are 16 residues in the CDR3. DNA of the CDR3: TGTGCCAGCAGCCAAGTCAACTCAGCGTACCAAGAGACCCAGTACTTC. This codes for CASSQVNSAYQETQYF.

The V gene is TRBV28, the J gene TRBJ2-7; 8 bases match TRBD2. J gave up 0 bases and V 6 bases, and 7 bases lay outside the gene matches. Germline V gene lookup returns CDR1 MDHEN and CDR2 SYDVKM. This CDR3 region has 15 residues. The CDR3 region has the DNA TGTGCCAGCAGACCCACTAGCGGCCTCTCCTACGAGCAGTACTTC. Translation gives CASRPTSGLSYEQYF.

The chain combines TRBV7-2 with TRBJ2-7; D is unclear. This CDR3 has 13 amino acids. V lost 5 bases and J lost 7, with 15 bases in between. Germline CDR1 SGHTA, CDR2 FQGNSA. The CDR3 DNA reads TGTGCCAGCAGCCTATCTCGAGCGATGGAGCAGTACTTC. This sequence encodes CASSLSRAMEQYF.

This chain joins TRBV6-6 and TRBJ1-5; perhaps TRBD1 as D (5 bases). The CDR3 is 15 residues long. Trimming left V 2 bases short and J 0 bases short, with 8 bases between. Per the germline V gene, CDR1 is MNHNY and CDR2 is SVGAGI (reference sequence). The CDR3 protein is CASSYGTDSNQPQHF. DNA for the CDR3: TGTGCCAGCAGTTACGGGACGGATAGCAATCAGCCCCAGCATTTT.

The genes are TRBV10-2 and TRBJ2-5, with 9 bases matching TRBD1. With V trimmed by 10 bases and J by 5 bases, 11 bases remained unmatched. The CDR3 runs to 14 residues. The germline V gene encodes CDR1 WSHSY and CDR2 SAAADI. Here the CDR3 DNA reads TGCGCCACCGTTCACCGACAGGGGGTTGAGACCCAGTACTTC. This translates into CATVHRQGVETQYF.

The chain recombines TRBV4-3 with TRBJ2-7; D is undetermined. CDR1 LGHNA and CDR2 YSLEER come from the germline V gene. CDR3 length: 15 amino acids. Trimming removed 1 base at V and 2 bases at J, with 12 bases between. The chain's CDR3 is CASSQGIGDPYEQYF. Here the CDR3 DNA reads TGCGCCAGCAGCCAAGGTATTGGTGACCCCTACGAGCAGTACTTC.

The gene calls are TRBV18 and TRBJ2-2; a weak D match, TRBD2 (5 bases). With 5 bases removed from V and 0 bases from J, the gap between germline ends came to 7 bases. Germline loops: CDR1 KGHSH, CDR2 LQKENI. This CDR3 comprises 14 residues. The CDR3, as DNA: TGTGCCAGCTCAAGACTACCGAACACCGGGGAGCTGTTTTTT. This sequence encodes CASSRLPNTGELFF.